The 29 T cell receptor beta chains in this list originate from one sample, sequenced in a study of shared clonotypes between healthy human individuals (dated by TCRdb to between 2020 and 2021). The library was obtained by the immunoSEQ multiplex PCR assay. TCRdb stores this immuneACCESS table with in-frame sequences only. Part of the clones is absent; in the studies checked, under half of the shortfall reflects unresolved V genes, and no reason is known for the rest. The sample table shows about 2.4 million clones, and 93% are seen once. The ten largest clonotypes hold more than 0.35% of the sample. Source material: naive CD4+ T cells from PBMCs. Reading the label with the study, this specimen's cell subset or site is: CD45RA+ positively selected. Receptor source: a man aged 18 to 29 in good health. Some clones in this sample may be carry-over from other donors' samples.

This rearrangement joins TRBV5-1 to TRBJ2-5; D gene uncertain. Germline V gives CDR1 SGHRS, CDR2 YFSETQ. Trimming left V 3 bases short and J 1 base short, with 10 bases between. The CDR3 consists of 14 residues. This CDR3 reads CASSSGLSQETQYF. For the CDR3, the DNA is TGCGCCAGCAGCTCTGGTCTATCCCAAGAGACCCAGTACTTC. Variable domain in full (rest from reference TRBV5-1 and TRBJ2-5): KAGVTQTPRYLIKTRGQQVTLSCSPISGHRSVSWYQQTPGQGLQFLFEYFSETQRNKGNFPGRFSGRQFSNSRSEMNVSTLELGDSALYLCASSSGLSQETQYFGPGTRLLVL.

This chain joins TRBV9 and TRBJ2-3; D gene unclear. The CDR3 is made up of 14 amino acids. The V end lost 4 bases, the J end lost 2 bases, and 11 bases lay between the germline ends. Germline-derived CDR1 and CDR2 are SGDLS and YYNGEE. In DNA form, the CDR3 reads TGTGCCAGCAGCTTTTCCCCGTACACAGATACGCAGTATTTT. Translating it yields CASSFSPYTDTQYF. The full variable domain, with the rest looked up from reference TRBV9 and TRBJ2-3, is DSGVTQTPKHLITATGQRVTLRCSPRSGDLSVYWYQQSLDQGLQFLIQYYNGEERAKGNILERFSAQQFPDLHSELNLSSLELGDSALYFCASSFSPYTDTQYFGPGTRLTVL.

The V call is TRBV5-1, the J call TRBJ2-7, with D possibly called TRBD1 or TRBD2 (5 bases each). Germline V lookup: CDR1 SGHRS, CDR2 YFSETQ. Trimming pared 4 bases from V and 6 bases from J, leaving 17 bases between. The CDR3 sequence is 14 residues long. The CDR3 reads CASSAGTEALEQYF. The CDR3 DNA sequence: TGCGCCAGCAGCGCCGGGACGGAGGCTCTCGAGCAGTACTTC. The entire variable domain, with the rest obtained from reference TRBV5-1 and TRBJ2-7, is as follows: KAGVTQTPRYLIKTRGQQVTLSCSPISGHRSVSWYQQTPGQGLQFLFEYFSETQRNKGNFPGRFSGRQFSNSRSEMNVSTLELGDSALYLCASSAGTEALEQYFGPGTRLTVT.

The V and J genes are TRBV5-1 and TRBJ1-1; 7 bases map to TRBD1. V shed 3 bases and J 0 bases; nucleotides not matched to a gene: 11. Germline-derived CDR1 and CDR2 are SGHRS and YFSETQ. This CDR3 comprises 17 residues. The chain's CDR3 is CASSSPPGQNMNTEAFF. The CDR3, as DNA: TGCGCCAGCAGCTCACCCCCGGGACAGAACATGAACACTGAAGCTTTCTTT. The full variable domain, rest sourced from reference TRBV5-1 and TRBJ1-1, is KAGVTQTPRYLIKTRGQQVTLSCSPISGHRSVSWYQQTPGQGLQFLFEYFSETQRNKGNFPGRFSGRQFSNSRSEMNVSTLELGDSALYLCASSSPPGQNMNTEAFFGQGTRLTVV.

The chain is built from TRBV18 and TRBJ2-1, with unresolved D. The length of the CDR3 is 11 residues. Trimming took 2 bases from V and 15 from J, leaving 11 bases between them. CDR1 KGHSH and CDR2 LQKENI come from the germline V gene. The CDR3 DNA is TGTGCCAGCTCACCATCAGTAGGCAGGTTCTTC. The encoded protein is CASSPSVGRFF.

In regard to this clone: This CDR3 is also generated by other DNA sequences in the sample. The chain uses TRBV5-6 and TRBJ1-2; no firm D call. CDR1 is SGHDT, CDR2 YYEEEE, per germline. The CDR3 runs to 13 residues. Trimming stripped 0 bases from V and 4 bases from J, with 7 bases between. The CDR3 DNA sequence: TGTGCCAGCAGCTTGGAGAAGGGCTATGGCTACACCTTC. Amino acids: CASSLEKGYGYTF.

As regards this clone: This sample also contains other DNA sequences that code for the same CDR3. This chain links TRBV5-1 with TRBJ2-3; 13 bases are shared with TRBD2. The J segment lost 4 bases and the V segment lost 4 bases, leaving 6 bases of the junction unmatched. From germline, CDR1 is SGHRS and CDR2 YFSETQ. The CDR3 length is 16 residues. This chain's CDR3 is CASSPGLAGVADTQYF. CDR3 bases: TGCGCCAGCAGCCCCGGACTAGCGGGAGTCGCAGATACGCAGTATTTT.

As for this clone: One end of the junction does not line up with germline, which may come from a read error. This chain uses TRBV29-1 with TRBJ1-1, with D maybe TRBD1 (6 bases). CDR3 length equals 13 residues. The germline CDR1 and CDR2 sequences are SQVTM and ANQGSEA. This CDR3 reads CSVEMGANAEAFF. CDR3 sequence (DNA): TGCAGCGTTGAAATGGGGGCGAACGCTGAAGCTTTCTTT.

The CDR3 protein is CASSQVAHPAWEQYF. In DNA, the CDR3 is TGTGCCAGCAGCCAAGTGGCCCACCCGGCCTGGGAGCAGTACTTC. The chain carries TRBV14 and TRBJ2-7; D is unclear. V was clipped by 1 base and J by 7 bases, with 17 bases between them. Germline CDR1 SGHDN, CDR2 FVKESK. The CDR3 length is 15 residues.

The genes are TRBV4-3 and TRBJ1-6; a possible D gene is TRBD1 (5 bases). Trimming took off 5 bases at V and 4 bases at J, with 12 bases between the two ends. Germline values: CDR1 LGHNA, CDR2 YSLEER. This CDR3 comprises 15 residues. The CDR3 coding sequence is TGCGCCAGCAGCAAAAGTGAGGGGTATAATTCACCCCTCCACTTT. Amino acids: CASSKSEGYNSPLHF.

CDR3 DNA sequence: TGTGCCAGCAGCGCTAGCGGGAGAATCGCAGATACGCAGTATTTT. The encoded protein is CASSASGRIADTQYF. The chain links TRBV9 to TRBJ2-3, with 10 bases identical to TRBD2. V was pared by 3 bases and J by 4 bases, with 5 bases of the junction left unmatched. The CDR3 runs to 15 residues. Germline V gives CDR1 SGDLS, CDR2 YYNGEE.

The chain joins TRBV11-1 to TRBJ2-5, with D possibly matching TRBD1 (6 bases). This CDR3 is built from 14 residues. CDR1 is SGHAT, CDR2 FQDESV, per germline (reference sequence). The V gene lost 5 bases and the J gene lost 6 bases, with 16 bases spanning the gap. The CDR3: CASSPRDTSQTQYF. The CDR3 DNA reads TGTGCCAGCAGCCCCCGGGACACCAGTCAGACCCAGTACTTC.

The rearrangement joins TRBV28 to TRBJ1-2; 7 bases map to TRBD1. V gave up 5 bases and J gave up 3 bases; unmatched junction bases: 12. Germline V gives CDR1 MDHEN, CDR2 SYDVKM. CDR3 length equals 16 residues. This CDR3 is CASSPQGGPTYYGYTF. In nucleotides, the CDR3 is TGTGCCAGCAGTCCGCAGGGGGGGCCCACATACTATGGCTACACCTTC.

The chain carries TRBV29-1 and TRBJ2-2, with TRBD1 matching over 8 bases. V was clipped by 7 bases and J by 6 bases; unmatched bases: 4. The CDR3 covers 12 residues. Per germline, CDR1 SQVTM and CDR2 ANQGSEA. The CDR3 sequence is CSGRTGSGELFF. CDR3 sequence (DNA): TGCAGCGGAAGGACAGGGTCCGGGGAGCTGTTTTTT.

V is TRBV7-7 and J is TRBJ2-1, with TRBD1 as a possible D gene (6 bases). With 1 base removed from V and 0 bases from J, the gap between germline ends came to 10 bases. This CDR3 is built from 16 residues. CDR1 and CDR2 from the germline V gene are SSHAT and FNYEAQ (reference sequence). The CDR3 DNA reads TGTGCCAGCAGCTTAGATAAGGACAGCTCCTACAATGAGCAGTTCTTC. Protein: CASSLDKDSSYNEQFF.

This clone has just one count. At the DNA level, this CDR3 is encoded by other sequences in the same sample as well. The rearrangement uses TRBV28 and TRBJ1-4; D not resolved. The germline V and J ends were trimmed by 5 bases and 7 bases, with 14 bases remaining between them. The CDR3 length is 14 residues. In germline, CDR1 is MDHEN, CDR2 SYDVKM. The CDR3 here is CASSVHRLVEKLFF. The CDR3 DNA is TGTGCCAGCAGTGTCCACCGGTTGGTTGAAAAACTGTTTTTT.

The chain couples TRBV2 to TRBJ2-3; D is unresolved. Trimming stripped 5 bases from V and 0 bases from J, with 6 bases between. The CDR3 length is 13 residues. Looked up from germline, CDR1 is SNHLY and CDR2 is FYNNEI. The CDR3 DNA sequence: TGTGCCAGCAGTCAAGAGAGCACAGATACGCAGTATTTT. It translates to CASSQESTDTQYF.

This sequence joins TRBV11-3 and TRBJ2-1; the D gene is possibly TRBD2 (6 bases). Deletions cut 5 bases from V and 3 bases from J, with 20 bases between. There are 17 residues in the CDR3. Per germline, CDR1 SGHNT and CDR2 YENEEA. The CDR3: CASSRDFGTGVYNEQFF. The DNA for the CDR3 is TGTGCCAGCAGCCGAGACTTCGGAACGGGGGTCTACAATGAGCAGTTCTTC.

This chain links TRBV18 with TRBJ1-1; D is unclear. The length of the CDR3 is 13 residues. With 7 bases removed from V and 1 base from J, the gap between germline ends came to 10 bases. The V gene's germline CDR1 is KGHSH and CDR2 LQKENI. Written as DNA, the CDR3 is TGTGCCAGCTTACAGTCATCGAACACTGAAGCTTTCTTT. Translated: CASLQSSNTEAFF.

The J gene is TRBJ2-5, the V gene TRBV12-5; D is possibly TRBD1 (7 bases). This CDR3 is built from 14 residues. Germline lookup yields CDR1 LGHNT and CDR2 FRNRAP. Trimming stripped 5 bases from V and 5 bases from J, with 15 bases between. DNA for the CDR3: TGTGCTAGTGGTGCGGGACAGCCCCTGGAGACCCAGTACTTC. Amino acids: CASGAGQPLETQYF.

There are a few counts of this clone. The V gene is TRBV30, the J gene TRBJ1-1; weak D call: TRBD1 (6 bases). This CDR3 is built from 11 residues. Per the germline V gene, CDR1 is GTSNPN and CDR2 is SVGIG (reference sequence). Trimming pared 0 bases from V and 9 bases from J, leaving 8 bases between. DNA for the CDR3: TGTGCCTGGAGTGTACAGGGTAAAGCTTTCTTT. Protein product: CAWSVQGKAFF. Based on the CDR3 plus reference TRBV30 and TRBJ1-1, the full variable domain is SQTIHQWPATLVQPVGSPLSLECTVEGTSNPNLYWYRQAAGRGLQLLFYSVGIGQISSEVPQNLSASRPQDRQFILSSKKLLLSDSGFYLCAWSVQGKAFFGQGTRLTVV.

This clone was counted between two and nine times. V and J are TRBV11-1 and TRBJ1-1; no clear D gene. The length of the CDR3 is 13 residues. Per germline, CDR1 SGHAT and CDR2 FQDESV (reference sequence). Trimming shortened V by 5 bases and J by 1 base, and 8 bases separated the two germline ends. The CDR3 DNA sequence: TGTGCCAGCAGCCAGCAAAGGAACACTGAAGCTTTCTTT. It translates to CASSQQRNTEAFF.

V and J are TRBV6-1 and TRBJ2-3; 9 positions agree with TRBD1. This CDR3 spans 14 amino acids. Germline assignment: CDR1 MNHNS and CDR2 SASEGT. After removal of 5 bases from V and 8 bases from J, the junction contained 8 bases not matched to a gene. CDR3 in amino acids: CASSSRDREGTQYF. The CDR3 DNA follows: TGTGCCAGCAGTAGCCGGGACAGGGAGGGTACGCAGTATTTT.

The CDR3 loop is CASSQVFRSGLAGDPDTQYF. The CDR3 DNA sequence: TGTGCCAGCAGCCAAGTATTTCGGTCTGGACTAGCGGGAGATCCAGATACGCAGTATTTT. The rearrangement uses TRBV4-2 and TRBJ2-3; 13 bases match TRBD2. The CDR3 is made up of 20 amino acids. Germline values: CDR1 LGHNA, CDR2 YNFKEQ. The trim removed 1 base at V and 4 bases at J, leaving 14 bases unmatched.

The chain uses TRBV29-1 and TRBJ1-1; D gene uncertain. Germline CDR1 reads SQVTM; CDR2 reads ANQGSEA. The ends were cut back, 7 bases at V and 4 bases at J, with 13 bases in the middle. CDR3 length equals 12 residues. CDR3 amino acids: CSADRLGTEAFF. The CDR3 DNA follows: TGCAGCGCCGACCGCCTGGGCACTGAAGCTTTCTTT.

The rearrangement joins TRBV4-3 to TRBJ2-1, with 9 bases matching TRBD2. Germline trimming cut 1 base from V and 2 bases from J; bases unmatched to any gene: 9. Germline CDR1 reads LGHNA; CDR2 reads YSLEER. The CDR3 contains 18 residues. The CDR3 DNA is TGCGCCAGCAGCCAAGGAGGAAGCGGGAGGCCAGCCTACAATGAGCAGTTCTTC. This gives the protein CASSQGGSGRPAYNEQFF.

On this clone itself: Other DNA sequences in the same sample also yield this CDR3. The chain has TRBV5-4 and TRBJ2-5, with D hard to call. Germline V lookup: CDR1 SGHNT, CDR2 YYREEE (reference sequence). This CDR3 is built from 14 residues. V dropped 3 bases and J dropped 4 bases, with 13 bases sitting between them. The CDR3 loop reads CASSSSGSGETQYF. CDR3 in DNA: TGTGCCAGCAGCTCGTCGGGCAGTGGAGAGACCCAGTACTTC.

V and J are TRBV7-9 and TRBJ2-7; the match to TRBD2 covers 12 bases. Looked up from germline, CDR1 is SEHNR and CDR2 is FQNEAQ (reference sequence). V was pared by 5 bases and J by 3 bases, with 5 bases of the junction left unmatched. The CDR3 spans 15 residues. The chain's CDR3 is CASSVTSGRIYEQYF. Written as DNA, the CDR3 is TGTGCCAGCAGCGTTACTAGCGGGAGGATCTACGAGCAGTACTTC.

About this clone itself: The sample carries other DNA sequences with the same CDR3. The genes are TRBV28 and TRBJ2-5; tentatively, D is TRBD2 (6 bases). Germline CDR1 and CDR2: MDHEN and SYDVKM. V shed 3 bases and J shed 2 bases, with 10 bases lying between them. This CDR3 has 14 residues. The CDR3 DNA is TGTGCCAGCAGTTTCCCGCGGGGACAAGAGACCCAGTACTTC. Protein sequence: CASSFPRGQETQYF.